Described below is a single T cell receptor (beta chain) sequence and its context. This entry belongs to a study of T cell responses to AZD1222 COVID-19 vaccine. Only in-frame clones appear in the TCRdb table, and some are missing; sequencing was by immunoSEQ multiplex PCR. This table lists about 140,000 clones. CDR1 SGDLS and CDR2 YYNGEE come from the germline V gene. Between the trimmed V and J ends, which lost 1 base and 0 bases, there was a span of 14 bases. This CDR3 region has 17 residues. This chain links TRBV9 with TRBJ2-1; TRBD2 is a possible D gene (5 bases). Sequencing was done on a sample of peripheral blood. This receptor was obtained from an adult in good health. The CDR3 sequence is CASSVKFGENSYNEQFF. The CDR3 DNA sequence: TGTGCCAGCAGCGTAAAGTTTGGGGAGAACTCCTACAATGAGCAGTTCTTC.